This TCR beta chain was obtained from a study of graft-versus-host responses after intestinal transplantation. Study-level findings and limits: Some GvH clones appeared in ileal mucosa or blood before recipient bone marrow.

The assay was immunoSEQ multiplex PCR, and TCRdb's table has in-frame clones only and misses some. In the table there are about 110,000 clones, about 92% of which are singletons. About this clone itself: The antigen is undetermined.

Germline V lookup: CDR1 MNHEY, CDR2 SMNVEV (reference sequence). J gave up 7 bases and V 5 bases, and 13 bases lay outside the gene matches. The CDR3 sequence is 15 residues long. Source: unstimulated CD8+ T cells sorted from spleen or lymph node cells, taken before transplant. The V gene is TRBV27, the J gene TRBJ2-7, with TRBD1 identical over 8 bases. The sequence was collected from a human donor who was the organ donor for an intestinal transplant. The CDR3 loop reads CASSAKTGAGREQYF. As DNA, the CDR3 is TGTGCCAGCAGTGCAAAGACAGGGGCAGGTCGGGAGCAGTACTTC.